A single T cell receptor beta chain is shown here with its context. This sample is drawn from a study of blood T cells in healthy people across ages. Germline V gene sequence: CDR1 MNHEY, CDR2 SVGAGI. The CDR3 consists of 13 residues. The ends were cut back, 6 bases at V and 7 bases at J, with 16 bases in the middle. Using a J-beta primer mix together with a sample-barcoded 5' primer, a second PCR was run for roughly 6 to 11 cycles. Each of the cDNA molecules was tagged by a template-switch adaptor with 12 random nucleotides. Every sample gave at least 2.5 million paired-end reads containing CDR3. Each CDR3 protein gets one entry after TCRdb re-called the 5' RACE reads with MiXCR. The sample has around 800,000 distinct CDR3 sequences, around two thirds seen once; the top ten hold roughly 25%.

Source material: blood. The chain joins TRBV6-5 to TRBJ2-7; D is possibly TRBD1 (6 bases). The clonotype originates from a man aged 25-45 years in good health. CDR3 amino acids: CASSSHRVDEQYF. CDR3 coding DNA: TGTGCCAGCAGCTCCCACAGGGTTGATGAGCAGTACTTC.